These 22 T cell receptor beta chains were all obtained from the same sample, sequenced in a study. TCRdb re-derived calls from the RT-PCR reads in MiXCR, one entry per CDR3 protein. The table includes hundreds of thousands of distinct CDR3 sequences, 11% to 15% detected once. Sequenced: memory CD4+ T cells from blood. The receptor set was obtained from a female donor in good health, serving as a healthy control.

The genes are TRBV20-1 and TRBJ1-5; D is perhaps TRBD1 (5 bases). The germline gives CDR1 DFQATT, CDR2 SNEGSKA (reference sequence). Between the trimmed V and J ends, which lost 1 base and 3 bases, there was a span of 25 bases. This CDR3 comprises 19 residues. The DNA of the CDR3 is TGCAGTGCTAGAGCGGGGGGAGGGAGCAGGCCAGGCGACAATCAGCCCCAGCATTTT. This sequence encodes CSARAGGGSRPGDNQPQHF.

This clonotype was detected ten times or more. The chain is built from TRBV20-1 and TRBJ2-1; 7 nucleotides match TRBD2. Germline assignment: CDR1 DFQATT and CDR2 SNEGSKA (reference sequence). V lost 6 bases to trimming and J lost 3 bases; unmatched junction nucleotides: 8. The CDR3 is made up of 14 amino acids. The CDR3 protein is CSARRLADYNEQFF. The CDR3 DNA sequence: TGCAGTGCGAGACGGCTAGCGGACTACAATGAGCAGTTCTTC.

V usage is TRBV5-6 and J usage is TRBJ2-3, with TRBD2 identical over 10 bases. Germline lookup yields CDR1 SGHDT and CDR2 YYEEEE. This CDR3 has 17 amino acids. The V and J ends lost 4 bases and 1 base, in that order; junction bases with no gene match: 9. The CDR3 is CASSRGLAAFGTDTQYF. DNA of the CDR3: TGTGCCAGCAGCCGAGGACTAGCGGCCTTCGGCACAGATACGCAGTATTTT.

This clonotype was detected ten times or more. The chain carries TRBV7-9 and TRBJ2-6; no reliable D call. Germline V gene lookup returns CDR1 SEHNR and CDR2 FQNEAQ (reference sequence). The CDR3 extends over 12 amino acids. V was pared by 1 base and J by 13 bases, with 8 bases between. The CDR3, as DNA: TGTGCCAGCAGCTTAGAATCTGGGGTCCTGACTTTC. It codes for CASSLESGVLTF.

The rearrangement joins TRBV21-1 to TRBJ2-1; the D call TRBD1 from the table was never checked on the DNA. TRBV21-1 is listed as a pseudogene. The CDR3 sequence is 16 residues long. CDR3 sequence: CASSKKGGQGDNEQFF. CDR3 DNA sequence: TGTGCCAGCAGCAAAAAGGGGGGCCAGGGGGACAATGAGCAGTTCTTC.

In its sample, this clonotype was seen many times. This chain joins TRBV20-1 and TRBJ2-5, with D perhaps matching TRBD2 (7 bases). The CDR3 length is 13 residues. Trimming took 4 bases from V and 4 from J, leaving 13 bases between them. CDR1 is DFQATT, CDR2 SNEGSKA, per germline (reference sequence). This CDR3 is CSAIGGQLETQYF. The CDR3 DNA reads TGCAGTGCTATCGGGGGGCAGTTAGAGACCCAGTACTTC.

In its sample, this clonotype was seen a few times. The chain joins TRBV5-1 to TRBJ1-1; TRBD1 matches at 7 bases. The CDR3 has 15 amino acids. The trim removed 4 bases at V and 1 base at J, leaving 7 bases unmatched. Per germline, CDR1 SGHRS and CDR2 YFSETQ. The CDR3 loop is CASSHEDRRNTEAFF. CDR3 nucleotide sequence: TGCGCCAGCAGCCACGAGGACAGGAGGAACACTGAAGCTTTCTTT. Complete variable domain (other parts from reference TRBV5-1 and TRBJ1-1): KAGVTQTPRYLIKTRGQQVTLSCSPISGHRSVSWYQQTPGQGLQFLFEYFSETQRNKGNFPGRFSGRQFSNSRSEMNVSTLELGDSALYLCASSHEDRRNTEAFFGQGTRLTVV.

V and J are TRBV20-1 and TRBJ1-2, with 10 bases lining up with TRBD1. J gave up 8 bases and V 6 bases, and 15 bases lay outside the gene matches. There are 15 residues in the CDR3. Germline CDR1 is DFQATT and CDR2 is SNEGSKA (reference sequence). The CDR3 loop is CSATGPGQGTRGYTF. The CDR3 DNA is TGCAGTGCCACTGGACCGGGACAGGGGACTCGAGGCTACACCTTC.

This clonotype was counted ten times or more. The V and J genes are TRBV5-8 and TRBJ2-3, with D unresolved. The germline CDR1 and CDR2 sequences are SGHTS and YDEGEE. This CDR3 contains 14 residues. Trimming stripped 5 bases from V and 5 bases from J, with 15 bases between. In nucleotides, the CDR3 is TGTGCCAGCAGTCCGCGACTGACAAGAGATACGCAGTATTTT. It yields the protein CASSPRLTRDTQYF.

This chain joins TRBV4-2 and TRBJ1-6; the match to TRBD1 covers 9 bases. From germline, CDR1 is LGHNA and CDR2 YNFKEQ. V shed 0 bases, J shed 9 bases, and the junction held 9 bases outside the gene matches. The CDR3 runs 17 residues. The DNA for the CDR3 is TGTGCCAGCAGCCAAGAGATGGGACAGGGACTAAGTTCACCCCTCCACTTT. Its translation is CASSQEMGQGLSSPLHF.

This clonotype has at least ten counts. The V gene is TRBV5-1, the J gene TRBJ2-7; TRBD2 is a possible D gene (6 bases). The CDR3 totals 14 residues. The germline V and J ends were trimmed by 2 bases and 0 bases, with 9 bases remaining between them. Germline V gives CDR1 SGHRS, CDR2 YFSETQ. Here the CDR3 DNA reads TGCGCCAGCAGCTTCGCTAGCGTCTCCTACGAGCAGTACTTC. Encoded protein: CASSFASVSYEQYF.

The chain joins TRBV9 to TRBJ2-1; a possible D gene is TRBD2 (6 bases). CDR3 length: 14 residues. Trimming shortened V by 1 base and J by 10 bases, and 15 bases separated the two germline ends. Germline V CDR1 and CDR2: SGDLS, YYNGEE. This chain's CDR3 is CASSVMGGTGEQFF. The DNA of the CDR3 is TGTGCCAGCAGCGTAATGGGGGGAACTGGGGAGCAGTTCTTC.

The rearrangement joins TRBV18 to TRBJ2-1, with 10 bases fitting TRBD2. Germline V CDR1 and CDR2: KGHSH, LQKENI. CDR3 length equals 19 residues. The V and J ends lost 4 bases and 4 bases, in that order; junction bases with no gene match: 16. CDR3 sequence (DNA): TGTGCCAGCTCACTTAGAATTCCTAGCGGGAGAGGTTTTTACAATGAGCAGTTCTTC. Amino acids: CASSLRIPSGRGFYNEQFF. The full variable domain, completed using reference TRBV18 and TRBJ2-1, is NAGVMQNPRHLVRRRGQEARLRCSPMKGHSHVYWYRQLPEEGLKFMVYLQKENIIDESGMPKERFSAEFPKEGPSILRIQQVVRGDSAAYFCASSLRIPSGRGFYNEQFFGPGTRLTVL.

Worth noting for this clonotype: The junction shows a germline mismatch at one end, possibly a read error. The chain has TRBV5-1 and TRBJ2-7; D may be TRBD1 (6 bases). This CDR3 has 15 residues. CDR1 is SGHRS and CDR2 is YFSETQ in the germline V gene. The CDR3 spells CASSLYRQGMDEQYF. The CDR3, as DNA: TGTGCCAGCAGCTTGTATCGGCAGGGGATGGACGAGCAGTACTTC.

This clonotype was observed a handful of times. V is TRBV20-1 and J is TRBJ1-1, with TRBD1 as a possible D gene (6 bases). The V end lost 6 bases, the J end lost 1 base, and 15 bases lay between the germline ends. CDR3 length equals 14 residues. Germline V gives CDR1 DFQATT, CDR2 SNEGSKA (reference sequence). The CDR3 here is CSADRGQTNTEAFF. CDR3 DNA sequence: TGCAGTGCCGATCGGGGACAAACGAACACTGAAGCTTTCTTT.

Points on this clonotype: A read error may produce the germline difference seen at one junction end. The rearrangement links TRBV4-2 to TRBJ2-3, with TRBD2 identical over 10 bases. Germline V gene sequence: CDR1 LGHNA, CDR2 YNFKEQ. The CDR3 consists of 15 residues. Written as DNA, the CDR3 is TGTGCCAGCAACCAACCTAGCGGGAGCCTCGGCACGCAGTATTTT. Its protein is CASNQPSGSLGTQYF.

The sample holds many counts of this clonotype. The chain combines TRBV5-1 with TRBJ2-3; D is uncertain. CDR3 size: 13 residues. Germline V CDR1 and CDR2: SGHRS, YFSETQ. V was pared by 0 bases and J by 4 bases, with 6 bases between. The CDR3 region is CASSLGLSDTQYF. The CDR3 DNA reads as TGCGCCAGCAGCTTGGGACTTTCAGATACGCAGTATTTT.

This clonotype appeared many times. This chain joins TRBV7-2 and TRBJ1-2; D may be TRBD1 (6 bases). Germline CDR1 SGHTA, CDR2 FQGNSA. V lost 10 bases, J lost 7 bases, and 28 bases lay in between. The CDR3 runs 16 residues. CDR3 residues: CATTPDTTGTWSGYTF. Written as DNA, the CDR3 is TGTGCCACCACCCCGGATACTACAGGGACCTGGAGTGGCTACACCTTC.

This clonotype was detected a few times. The chain is built from TRBV10-3 and TRBJ1-1; D unresolved. V shed 2 bases and J shed 1 base, with 11 bases lying between them. In germline, CDR1 is ENHRY, CDR2 SYGVKD. This CDR3 contains 15 residues. CDR3 bases: TGTGCCATCAGTGAGAAGGGCGGAGAGAACACTGAAGCTTTCTTT. Translation: CAISEKGGENTEAFF.

This clonotype has ten or more counts. The chain uses TRBV12-3 or TRBV12-4 and TRBJ2-1; D unclear. The CDR3 is made up of 12 amino acids. Trimming pared 8 bases from V and 6 bases from J, leaving 11 bases between. In DNA form, the CDR3 reads TGTGCCAGCGGGAAACAGATCAATGAGCAGTTCTTC. Amino acids: CASGKQINEQFF.

Many counts were recorded for this clonotype. The chain carries TRBV6-2 or TRBV6-3 and TRBJ2-5; 9 nucleotides line up with TRBD1. CDR1 and CDR2 from the germline V gene are MNHEY and SVGEGT. Trimming removed 5 bases from V and 7 bases from J; junction bases left unmatched: 8. The CDR3 totals 14 residues. This chain's CDR3 is CASSGTGTPGTQYF. CDR3 coding DNA: TGTGCCAGCAGTGGGACAGGGACGCCGGGGACCCAGTACTTC.

The rearrangement uses TRBV12-3 or TRBV12-4 and TRBJ1-2; D unresolved. Trimming took 2 bases from V and 8 from J, leaving 9 bases between them. The CDR3 runs to 12 residues. The CDR3 DNA reads as TGTGCCAGCAGTTTACGAGGGAGCGGCTACACCTTC. Protein: CASSLRGSGYTF.